Presented here are 22 T cell receptor beta chains from one specimen sequenced in a study of tumor-infiltrating lymphocytes in primary liver carcinoma. RNA isolated from unsorted whole blood supplied the blood RNA, with germline DNA also extracted. The template, roughly 0.45 ug total RNA, yielded TCR beta cDNA made with a constant-region primer. Library construction for TCR beta comprised three nested multiplex PCR rounds performed with slightly modified ARM-PCR. Use of TRBV1-TRBV30 forward primers with a C-beta reverse primer characterized the first two PCR rounds, which lasted about 11 cycles each. Each CDR3 protein is one row after TCRdb ran MiXCR on the multiplex PCR reads. The profile covers about 320,000 distinct CDR3 sequences, with roughly two thirds appearing a single time and roughly 9% taken by the ten largest. Sequencing was carried out using peripheral blood. The receptors here all came from a middle-aged man with primary liver carcinoma and hepatitis B virus infection.

In its sample, this clonotype was seen a few times. This rearrangement joins TRBV14 to TRBJ1-1; a possible D gene is TRBD1 (6 bases). The CDR3 runs to 17 residues. Germline V CDR1 and CDR2: SGHDN, FVKESK. V dropped 2 bases and J dropped 11 bases, with 27 bases sitting between them. CDR3 region: CASSQTGTLRDTRRAFF. The CDR3 region has the DNA TGTGCCAGCAGCCAAACAGGGACCTTACGGGATACCAGGAGGGCTTTCTTT.

This clonotype was seen a handful of times. The CDR3 region has the DNA TGTGCCAGCAGCAAAGGGGGGGACAGGGTAGTCAATCAGCCCCAGCATTTT. This gives the protein CASSKGGDRVVNQPQHF. V and J are TRBV21-1 and TRBJ1-5; the listed D gene, TRBD1, was not tested against the DNA. TRBV21-1 is a pseudogene locus. The CDR3 length is 17 residues.

This clonotype was seen only a few times. Relative to the germline gene, one junction end is altered; a read error may explain this. The genes are TRBV6-6 and TRBJ2-2, with 10 bases identical to TRBD1. CDR3 length equals 16 residues. Looked up from germline, CDR1 is MNHNY and CDR2 is SVGAGI (reference sequence). The CDR3 sequence is CASSYLGQGNTRELFF. CDR3 DNA: TGTGCCAGCAGTTACCTGGGACAGGGGAACACCAGGGAGCTGTTTTTT.

The chain links TRBV5-1 to TRBJ2-7, with D tentatively TRBD2 (5 bases). This CDR3 is built from 12 residues. Germline CDR1 and CDR2: SGHRS and YFSETQ. V gave up 4 bases and J gave up 3 bases, with 8 bases separating them. Here the CDR3 reads CASSRGNYEQYF. Written as DNA, the CDR3 is TGCGCCAGCAGCCGGGGAAACTACGAGCAGTACTTC.

The chain recombines TRBV11-2 with TRBJ1-2; D gene uncertain. CDR1 is SGHAT and CDR2 is FQNNGV in the germline V gene. CDR3 size: 14 residues. The CDR3, as DNA: TGTCTCAGCAGCCCACGCAGGATAGACTATGGCTACACCTTC. Amino acid sequence: CLSSPRRIDYGYTF.

As concerns this clonotype: At one boundary the junction diverges from the germline segment, which might be a read error. The chain has TRBV5-1 and TRBJ1-1, with 9 nucleotides matching TRBD1. Germline-derived CDR1 and CDR2 are SGHRS and YFSETQ. This CDR3 spans 15 amino acids. The CDR3 DNA reads as TGCGCCAGCAGCCCACAGGGGGCGTACAACACTAAAGCTTTCTTT. It yields the protein CASSPQGAYNTKAFF.

About this clonotype: A much bigger clone sits one base away, suggesting this may be a read error. The V and J genes are TRBV4-3 and TRBJ2-7; D might be TRBD2 (5 bases). Germline assignment: CDR1 LGHNA and CDR2 YSLEER. V dropped 1 base and J dropped 2 bases, with 15 bases sitting between them. This CDR3 region has 16 residues. CDR3 sequence reads: CASSQGIEGTPYEQYF. For the CDR3, the DNA is TGCGCCAGCAGCCAAGGTATTGAGGGAACTCCCTACGAGCAGTACTTC.

With regard to this clonotype: At one boundary the junction diverges from the germline segment, which might be a read error. This chain uses TRBV4-3 with TRBJ1-1; TRBD1 might be the D (5 bases). The germline V gene encodes CDR1 LGHNA and CDR2 YSLEER. The CDR3 runs to 18 residues. This CDR3 is CVSSQEPAGSGWNTEAFF. Here the CDR3 DNA reads TGCGTCAGCAGCCAAGAACCAGCAGGGAGTGGGTGGAATACTGAAGCTTTCTTT.

The chain recombines TRBV2 with TRBJ2-3; 14 nucleotides agree with TRBD2. The CDR3 is made up of 16 amino acids. Trimming at V came to 5 bases and at J to 4 bases, leaving 5 bases not matched to a gene. The germline CDR1 and CDR2 sequences are SNHLY and FYNNEI. Here the CDR3 reads CASSWKGLAGADTQYF. In DNA form, the CDR3 reads TGTGCCAGCAGTTGGAAGGGACTAGCGGGAGCAGATACGCAGTATTTT.

This sequence joins TRBV28 and TRBJ2-1; TRBD2 agrees at 9 bases. This CDR3 is built from 17 residues. Trimming removed 3 bases from V and 7 bases from J; junction bases left unmatched: 13. Germline values: CDR1 MDHEN, CDR2 SYDVKM. The CDR3 loop reads CASSFLSREGSKNEQFF. In nucleotides, the CDR3 is TGTGCCAGCAGTTTTCTTTCGCGGGAGGGCTCGAAAAATGAGCAGTTCTTC. Variable domain in full (rest from reference TRBV28 and TRBJ2-1): DVKVTQSSRYLVKRTGEKVFLECVQDMDHENMFWYRQDPGLGLRLIYFSYDVKMKEKGDIPEGYSVSREKKERFSLILESASTNQTSMYLCASSFLSREGSKNEQFFGPGTRLTVL.

This clonotype is categorized as medium-sized. The chain recombines TRBV29-1 with TRBJ2-1, with D hard to call. The V end lost 6 bases, the J end lost 9 bases, and 15 bases lay between the germline ends. The length of the CDR3 is 12 residues. Germline V gene lookup returns CDR1 SQVTM and CDR2 ANQGSEA. The CDR3 reads CSVYPPSAEQFF. DNA for the CDR3: TGCAGCGTGTACCCCCCATCTGCTGAGCAGTTCTTC.

CDR3 protein: CAWSGGLAGEEETQYF. In DNA form, the CDR3 reads TGTGCCTGGAGTGGGGGACTAGCGGGAGAGGAGGAGACCCAGTACTTC. The V and J genes are TRBV30 and TRBJ2-5; 14 bases agree with TRBD2. V shed 1 base, J shed 5 bases, and the junction held 6 bases outside the gene matches. CDR1 is GTSNPN and CDR2 is SVGIG in the germline V gene (reference sequence). CDR3 length: 16 residues.

To note about this clonotype: This could be a read error, since a much larger clone is one nucleotide away. The chain is built from TRBV6-1 and TRBJ2-5, with 8 bases fitting TRBD1. CDR1 is MNHNS and CDR2 is SASEGT in the germline V gene. V lost 6 bases, J lost 3 bases, and 9 bases stayed unmatched. The CDR3 spans 15 residues. The CDR3 DNA is TGTGCCAGCAGCCAGACAGGGGCCGGCGAAGAGACCCAGTACTTC. It is translated as CASSQTGAGEETQYF.

As regards this clonotype: This clone may be a read error of a much larger clone one base away. The chain uses TRBV14 and TRBJ1-6; no clear D gene. This CDR3 region has 14 residues. With 3 bases removed from V and 6 bases from J, the gap between germline ends came to 9 bases. Germline V gene lookup returns CDR1 SGHDN and CDR2 FVKESK. The DNA for the CDR3 is TGTGCCAGCAGCCAGGACCGGGCTAATTCACCCCTCCACTTT. Translating it yields CASSQDRANSPLHF.

V is TRBV25-1 and J is TRBJ2-7; D is ambiguous. V was cut by 4 bases and J by 2 bases, with 12 bases left in between. The CDR3 consists of 14 residues. Germline loops: CDR1 MGHDK, CDR2 SYGVNS. The CDR3 region has the DNA TGTGCCAGCAGTGCGAAGGGTGGAGCCTACGAGCAGTACTTC. It translates to CASSAKGGAYEQYF.

Details on this clonotype: Germline and junction disagree at one end, which may indicate a read error. The V call is TRBV5-4, the J call TRBJ1-1, with D unresolved. Germline assignment: CDR1 SGHNT and CDR2 YYREEE (reference sequence). The CDR3 has 12 residues. This chain's CDR3 is CAISGSGTEAFF. The CDR3 DNA is TGTGCCATCAGCGGGAGTGGCACTGAAGCTTTCTTT. The full variable domain, completed using reference TRBV5-4 and TRBJ1-1, is ETGVTQSPTHLIKTRGQQVTLRCSSQSGHNTVSWYQQALGQGPQFIFQYYREEENGRGNFPPRFSGLQFPNYSSELNVNALELDDSALYLCAISGSGTEAFFGQGTRLTVV.

The V call is TRBV5-6, the J call TRBJ2-1; the match to TRBD2 covers 7 bases. Germline lookup yields CDR1 SGHDT and CDR2 YYEEEE. Trimming took 1 base from V and 6 from J; bases not matched to a gene: 13. This CDR3 contains 17 residues. CDR3 DNA: TGTGCCAGCAGCTTGTTCTTGCGGGGGTCTAACGGCAATGAGCAGTTCTTC. Amino acid sequence: CASSLFLRGSNGNEQFF.

Remarks on this clonotype: An end of the junction differs from the germline gene, which may be a read error. The V call is TRBV6-1, the J call TRBJ1-2; possibly TRBD1 for D (5 bases). The CDR3 length is 13 residues. Germline values: CDR1 MNHNS, CDR2 SASEGT. This CDR3 reads CASRIGVDYGYTF. The CDR3 DNA reads TGTGCCAGCAGGATAGGGGTGGACTATGGGTACACCTTC.

Worth noting for this clonotype: The conserved phenylalanine or tryptophan normally closing the CDR3 is absent here, so this likely arose from a read error. The DNA is left out, because the CDR3 cannot be placed on it with certainty; the CDR3 is given as TCRdb lists it. The chain links TRBV5-1 to TRBJ2-1; the DNA was not used to check the table's D call, TRBD1. The CDR3 numbers 13 amino acids, ends counted. Germline V gene lookup returns CDR1 SGHRS and CDR2 YFSETQ. The CDR3 here is CASSLDRGDEKFS.

As to this clonotype: Since no conserved phenylalanine or tryptophan closes the CDR3, a read error is the likely cause. The DNA of the CDR3 is TGTGCCAGCAGCCTTGGCGGGACAGGGTCTGGAAACACCATATATTTA. It codes for CASSLGGTGSGNTIYL. The chain couples TRBV4-2 to TRBJ1-3, with 9 bases aligning to TRBD1. Per germline, CDR1 LGHNA and CDR2 YNFKEQ. The CDR3 totals 16 residues. V lost 4 bases and J lost 1; bases outside the gene matches: 5.

On this clonotype: This sequence may be a read error, since a much larger clone differs from it by one base. The chain carries TRBV29-1 and TRBJ2-2; D possibly corresponds to TRBD2 (5 bases). This CDR3 is 11 amino acids long. In germline, CDR1 is SQVTM, CDR2 ANQGSEA. Here the CDR3 reads CNVTTGGELFF. DNA of the CDR3: TGCAACGTGACTACGGGCGGGGAGCTGTTTTTT.

Remarks on this clonotype: The junction and the germline gene differ at one end; a read error may be behind it. The chain recombines TRBV12-3 or TRBV12-4 with TRBJ1-2; no reliable D call. This CDR3 has 12 amino acids. CDR3 sequence reads: CAISLTNHRYTF. CDR3 bases: TGTGCCATCAGTTTGACTAATCACCGCTACACCTTC.